This T cell receptor (beta chain) stems from a study of OX40 agonist ivuxolimab in advanced cancers. Study conclusions and caveats: With doses of 0.1 to 3.0 mg/kg, CD4+ and CD8+ blood T cells had undergone clonal expansion by week 6.

Sequenced by immunoSEQ multiplex PCR; TCRdb stores in-frame clones only, minus some. The sample comprises 90,000 to 100,000 clones, around nine tenths of which are singletons, and around 0.52% rests with the top ten. As to this clone: As yet, its antigen is unknown. The missing conserved phenylalanine or tryptophan at the end of this CDR3 makes a read error likely.

The TCR comes from an adult with an advanced solid tumor such as melanoma, head and neck, liver or kidney cancer. The sequencing used CD4+ or CD8+ T cells sorted from blood, collected in a trial of the OX40 agonist ivuxolimab.

The CDR3 loop reads CASTPSVRHSPLHL. CDR3 sequence (DNA): TGTGCCAGCACCCCTTCAGTAAGGCATTCACCCCTCCACCTT. J is TRBJ1-6 and V is TRBV6-1; D unclear. CDR1 is MNHNS and CDR2 is SASEGT in the germline V gene. Trimming removed 7 bases from V and 8 bases from J, with 15 bases in between. This CDR3 contains 14 residues.